These T cell receptor beta chains were read from a single sample in a study of cytomegalovirus exposure and HLA in healthy donors. Data came from immunoSEQ multiplex PCR; TCRdb stores just in-frame clones and leaves some out. Here the sample table reports 30,000 to 50,000 clones. The specimen sequenced was PBMCs. These receptors were collected from a woman under 40 in good health and CMV-seropositive. CDR3s include the opening cysteine and the closing phenylalanine or tryptophan. Fields, in order: D gene, V gene, J gene, clone size, CDR3 protein, CDR3 DNA. D genes are given only for firm matches. Clone size is stated in some rows and not others, as once, few, many or a class when expanded.

D gene: -; V gene: TRBV5-1; J gene: TRBJ2-7; clone size: -; CDR3 protein: CASSLSQVSYEQYF; CDR3 DNA: TGCGCCAGCAGCTTGTCTCAGGTCTCCTACGAGCAGTACTTC
D gene: TRBD2; V gene: TRBV29-1; J gene: TRBJ2-2; clone size: -; CDR3 protein: CSVRSSGGGAGELFF; CDR3 DNA: TGCAGCGTACGATCTAGCGGGGGGGGAGCCGGGGAGCTGTTTTTT
D gene: TRBD1; V gene: TRBV6-1; J gene: TRBJ1-6; clone size: -; CDR3 protein: CASSEEGQKAFRSPLHF; CDR3 DNA: TGTGCCAGCAGTGAAGAGGGACAGAAGGCTTTTCGGTCACCCCTCCACTTT
D gene: TRBD2; V gene: TRBV15; J gene: TRBJ2-1; clone size: -; CDR3 protein: CATSRGAGGIREQFF; CDR3 DNA: TGTGCCACCAGCAGAGGAGCGGGGGGAATACGTGAGCAGTTCTTC
D gene: TRBD1; V gene: TRBV11-2; J gene: TRBJ1-3; clone size: -; CDR3 protein: CASSSDRGLGHTIYF; CDR3 DNA: TGTGCCAGCAGTTCGGACAGGGGGCTTGGACACACCATATATTTT
D gene: -; V gene: TRBV27; J gene: TRBJ2-3; clone size: -; CDR3 protein: CASSLHLRGAADTQYF; CDR3 DNA: TGTGCCAGCAGTCTCCACTTACGGGGGGCAGCGGATACGCAGTATTTT
D gene: -; V gene: TRBV5-6; J gene: TRBJ1-6; clone size: -; CDR3 protein: CASSGGSLFSPLHF; CDR3 DNA: TGTGCCAGCAGCGGAGGATCTTTATTTTCGCCCCTCCACTTT
D gene: -; V gene: TRBV29-1; J gene: TRBJ2-1; clone size: -; CDR3 protein: CSVEDLAQDYNEQFF; CDR3 DNA: TGCAGCGTTGAAGATTTGGCACAGGACTACAATGAGCAGTTCTTC
D gene: TRBD1; V gene: TRBV15; J gene: TRBJ1-2; clone size: -; CDR3 protein: CATSRTGRENYGYTF; CDR3 DNA: TGTGCCACCAGCAGGACAGGGCGAGAGAACTATGGCTACACCTTC
D gene: -; V gene: TRBV21-1; J gene: TRBJ1-2; clone size: -; CDR3 protein: CASSKVGTASNYGYTF; CDR3 DNA: TGTGCCAGCAGCAAAGTTGGGACAGCCTCTAACTATGGCTACACCTTC
D gene: -; V gene: TRBV6-1; J gene: TRBJ1-1; clone size: -; CDR3 protein: CASTPGHMDTEAFF; CDR3 DNA: TGTGCCAGTACTCCGGGACATATGGACACTGAAGCTTTCTTT
D gene: -; V gene: TRBV5-1; J gene: TRBJ1-4; clone size: -; CDR3 protein: CASECHIEATNEKLFF; CDR3 DNA: TGCGCCAGCGAGTGCCACATTGAGGCAACTAATGAAAAACTGTTTTTT
D gene: -; V gene: TRBV28; J gene: TRBJ1-5; clone size: -; CDR3 protein: CASSSYQGGNQPQHF; CDR3 DNA: TGTGCCAGCAGTTCCTACCAGGGCGGCAATCAGCCCCAGCATTTT
D gene: TRBD1; V gene: TRBV7-2; J gene: TRBJ1-3; clone size: -; CDR3 protein: CASSFNTGGSGNTIYF; CDR3 DNA: TGTGCCAGCAGCTTTAATACAGGGGGCTCTGGAAACACCATATATTTT
D gene: TRBD2; V gene: TRBV11-2; J gene: TRBJ2-4; clone size: -; CDR3 protein: CASSLVGGTYIQYF; CDR3 DNA: TGTGCCAGCAGCTTAGTGGGGGGGACGTACATTCAGTACTTC
D gene: TRBD1; V gene: TRBV11-3; J gene: TRBJ2-7; clone size: -; CDR3 protein: CASSRTGGTYEQYF; CDR3 DNA: TGTGCCAGCAGCCGGACAGGGGGCACCTACGAGCAGTACTTC
D gene: TRBD2; V gene: TRBV5-5; J gene: TRBJ2-1; clone size: -; CDR3 protein: CASSPLGTSRDEQFF; CDR3 DNA: TGTGCCAGCAGCCCACTCGGGACTAGTAGGGATGAGCAGTTCTTC
D gene: TRBD1; V gene: TRBV6-4; J gene: TRBJ2-1; clone size: medium-sized; CDR3 protein: CASSAGQGSYNEQFF; CDR3 DNA: TGTGCCAGCAGCGCTGGACAGGGATCCTACAATGAGCAGTTCTTC
D gene: -; V gene: TRBV28; J gene: TRBJ2-2; clone size: -; CDR3 protein: CASDGQKNTGELFF; CDR3 DNA: TGTGCCAGCGACGGACAGAAGAACACCGGGGAGCTGTTTTTT